The present T cell receptor (beta chain) was sequenced within a study of blood T cell repertoires in COVID-19. Study summary: Acute and convalescent COVID-19 samples came from the United States, Italy and Spain. From T cells, B-cell-depleted T cells, or PBMCs came the material, which was cDNA or gDNA.

This CDR3 contains 15 residues. Germline assignment: CDR1 SGHTA and CDR2 FQGNSA. Trimming took 6 bases from V and 1 from J, leaving 15 bases between them. In the source study's methods: Nucleated cell counts were estimated from reference gene primer amplification. The repertoire was sequenced with immunoSEQ multiplex PCR; TCRdb's copy has only in-frame clones and lacks some. The V and J calls and clone size are taken from that table; D and trimming were inferred from the DNA. Among 250,000 to 350,000 clones listed, around 90% were seen once. Sequenced: peripheral blood. The receptor was isolated from a woman aged 45-65 years who had recovered from COVID-19. The chain has TRBV7-2 and TRBJ2-5; TRBD2 might be the D (5 bases). The CDR3 protein is CASRQGTSLQETQYF. The DNA of the CDR3 is TGTGCCAGCAGACAAGGCACTAGTCTCCAAGAGACCCAGTACTTC.